This entry lists 8 T cell receptor beta chains sequenced from one sample in a study of response to subunit inactivated influenza vaccine. TCRdb itself ran the RT-PCR reads through MiXCR, one entry per CDR3 protein. The table lists hundreds of thousands of distinct CDR3 sequences, about 25% of them singletons. Sequencing was performed on CD4+ T cells sorted from PBMCs, taken 5 days after vaccination. These receptors were taken from a man aged 45 to 65 who received an inactivated influenza vaccine.

The sample holds one count of this clonotype. The chain employs TRBV7-9 and TRBJ1-2; D not resolved. The CDR3 totals 13 residues. CDR1 is SEHNR and CDR2 is FQNEAQ in the germline V gene (reference sequence). V was cut by 7 bases and J by 2 bases, with 11 bases left in between. CDR3 sequence reads: CASTQAGNYGYTF. Here the CDR3 DNA reads TGTGCCAGCACCCAAGCAGGAAACTATGGCTACACCTTC.

The chain combines TRBV4-3 with TRBJ2-3, with TRBD2 matching 9 bases. CDR3 length equals 15 residues. V lost 3 bases and J lost 2; bases outside the gene matches: 3. CDR1 LGHNA and CDR2 YSLEER come from the germline V gene. CDR3 nucleotides: TGCGCCAGCAGCCAGACTAGCGGATACACAGATACGCAGTATTTT. It encodes CASSQTSGYTDTQYF.

The table lists this clonotype with many counts. The chain couples TRBV2 to TRBJ2-3, with TRBD2 as a possible D gene (6 bases). The CDR3 consists of 14 residues. Germline V lookup: CDR1 SNHLY, CDR2 FYNNEI. Trimming left V 2 bases short and J 6 bases short, with 12 bases between. The CDR3 bases are TGTGCCAGCAGTGAACCCGGGGGTCGCGATACGCAGTATTTT. It codes for CASSEPGGRDTQYF.

Ten or more counts support this clonotype. The genes are TRBV29-1 and TRBJ2-3; 12 nucleotides agree with TRBD2. J lost 1 base, V lost 4 bases, and 6 bases had no gene match. CDR1 and CDR2 from the germline V gene are SQVTM and ANQGSEA. The CDR3 sequence is 16 residues long. CDR3 sequence reads: CSVGIPSGRGTDTQYF. As DNA, the CDR3 is TGCAGCGTTGGCATCCCTAGCGGGAGGGGCACAGATACGCAGTATTTT.

The table lists this clonotype with a few counts. V is TRBV12-3 or TRBV12-4 and J is TRBJ2-7; 14 nucleotides align to TRBD2. V shed 6 bases and J 3 bases; nucleotides not matched to a gene: 4. There are 15 residues in the CDR3. The CDR3 DNA reads TGTGCCAGCAGCCGAGGACTAGCGGGGGGCTACGAGCAGTACTTC. This sequence encodes CASSRGLAGGYEQYF.

The CDR3 protein is CASSLRAGAYEKLFF. CDR3 in DNA: TGTGCCAGCAGTTTAAGGGCAGGGGCTTATGAAAAACTGTTTTTT. The V gene is TRBV12-3 or TRBV12-4, the J gene TRBJ1-4; a possible D gene is TRBD1 (6 bases). The V end was cut by 2 bases, the J end by 6 bases, with 13 bases between. The CDR3 loop spans 15 amino acids.

The V call is TRBV5-4, the J call TRBJ1-2; 9 bases map to TRBD1. The CDR3 covers 15 residues. Germline V lookup: CDR1 SGHNT, CDR2 YYREEE (reference sequence). J lost 4 bases, V lost 3 bases, and 7 bases had no gene match. The CDR3 reads CASSYPGQGFYGYTF. In DNA form, the CDR3 reads TGTGCCAGCAGCTATCCGGGACAGGGCTTCTATGGCTACACCTTC.

Only a few counts were recorded for this clonotype. V is TRBV3-1 and J is TRBJ2-7; D not certain. This CDR3 is built from 12 residues. V was clipped by 5 bases and J by 6 bases, with 11 bases between them. Germline CDR1 LGHDT, CDR2 YNNKEL (reference sequence). The CDR3 coding sequence is TGTGCCAGCAGCTACCCGAAGTCCGAGCAGTACTTC. This codes for CASSYPKSEQYF.